What follows are 5 T cell receptor beta chains derived from one specimen sequenced in a study of cytomegalovirus exposure and HLA in healthy donors. PCR primers comprised 60 Vbeta and 13 Jbeta primers. Clones were sequenced by immunoSEQ multiplex PCR, and TCRdb holds only the in-frame ones, with some missing. The table shows approximately 220,000 clones, with 70% to 80% occurring only once. Source material: PBMCs. These receptors all come from a woman aged 30 to 39 in good health and CMV-seronegative.

The chain joins TRBV19 to TRBJ1-1; D is unclear. V lost 7 bases, J lost 0 bases, and 12 bases lay in between. This CDR3 contains 14 residues. Germline V gene lookup returns CDR1 LNHDA and CDR2 SQIVND (reference sequence). CDR3 sequence: CASNGERMNTEAFF. CDR3 nucleotide sequence: TGTGCCAGTAACGGTGAGAGGATGAACACTGAAGCTTTCTTT.

As regards this clone: At one of its ends the junction is not consistent with the germline gene, which may arise from a read error. The rearrangement joins TRBV6-5 to TRBJ1-5, with D possibly matching TRBD1 (6 bases). There are 12 residues in the CDR3. Germline CDR1 and CDR2: MNHEY and SVGAGI. The CDR3 DNA follows: TGTGCCAGCAGTTCCCCCGGGGGGCCCAAGCATTTT. Its translation is CASSSPGGPKHF.

In this sample, this clone turned up once. In DNA, the CDR3 is TGTGCCAGCAGTTACTCGAGTGTCAATGAGCAGTTCTTC. Its translation is CASSYSSVNEQFF. The rearrangement links TRBV6-6 to TRBJ2-1; D is uncertain. Germline V gives CDR1 MNHNY, CDR2 SVGAGI (reference sequence). The CDR3 covers 13 residues. Trimming took 0 bases from V and 6 from J, leaving 6 bases between them.

The V call is TRBV19, the J call TRBJ2-3; TRBD2 might be the D (5 bases). V lost 4 bases and J lost 4, with 21 bases in between. In germline, CDR1 is LNHDA, CDR2 SQIVND (reference sequence). The CDR3 totals 17 residues. CDR3 nucleotide sequence: TGTGCCAGTAGTACCCAGGCGGTTGGGAGTCGGTCAGATACGCAGTATTTT. Translated, it gives CASSTQAVGSRSDTQYF.

The J gene is TRBJ2-1, the V gene TRBV7-9; 7 bases agree with TRBD1. The CDR3 runs 15 residues. The trim removed 2 bases at V and 4 bases at J, leaving 5 bases unmatched. CDR1 and CDR2 from the germline V gene are SEHNR and FQNEAQ (reference sequence). The CDR3 nucleotides are TGTGCCAGCAGCTTATGGCAGGGGGTATACAATGAGCAGTTCTTC. It translates to CASSLWQGVYNEQFF.